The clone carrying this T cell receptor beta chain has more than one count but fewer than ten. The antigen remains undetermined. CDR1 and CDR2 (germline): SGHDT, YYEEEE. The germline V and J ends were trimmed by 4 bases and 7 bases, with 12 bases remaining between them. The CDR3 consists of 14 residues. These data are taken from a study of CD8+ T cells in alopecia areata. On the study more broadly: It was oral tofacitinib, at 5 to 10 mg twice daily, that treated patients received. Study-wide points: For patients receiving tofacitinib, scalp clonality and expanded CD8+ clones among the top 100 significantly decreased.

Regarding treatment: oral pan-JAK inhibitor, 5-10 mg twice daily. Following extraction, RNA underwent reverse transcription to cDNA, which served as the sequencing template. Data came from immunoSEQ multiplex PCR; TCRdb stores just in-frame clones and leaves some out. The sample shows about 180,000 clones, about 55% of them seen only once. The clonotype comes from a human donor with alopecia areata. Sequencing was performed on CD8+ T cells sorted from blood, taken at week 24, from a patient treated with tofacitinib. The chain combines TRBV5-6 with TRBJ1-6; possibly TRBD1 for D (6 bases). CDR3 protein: CASSEVTGNSPLHF. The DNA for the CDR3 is TGTGCCAGCAGCGAAGTTACAGGGAATTCACCCCTCCACTTT.